This T cell receptor beta chain was recorded in a study of shared clonotypes between healthy human individuals. The repertoire was sequenced with immunoSEQ multiplex PCR; TCRdb's copy has only in-frame clones and lacks some. The data hold hundreds of thousands of clones, with around 92% observed a single time. CDR3 length equals 11 residues. Germline V CDR1 and CDR2: MNHEY, SMNVEV (reference sequence). Trimming took 10 bases from V and 5 from J, leaving 11 bases between them. Cells designated naive CD8 were CD45RO-negative and were positively selected for CCR7, with terminally differentiated effector memory CD45RA+ cells excluded. The study drew its donors from healthy HIV-negative adults without recent acute infections or vaccinations. This clone was seen a single time.

The rearrangement links TRBV27 to TRBJ1-1; D unclear. Sequenced sample: naive CD8+ T cells sorted from blood. The receptor was derived from a man aged 25-40 years in good health. The CDR3, as DNA: TGTGCCACCGAGTTCGGAACTGAAGCTTTCTTT. This codes for CATEFGTEAFF.